This T cell receptor (beta chain) was profiled in a study of monozygotic twins with cystic fibrosis. Study context: Libraries were built from around 3 micrograms of fragmented DNA using around 14 PCR cycles. Notes on the study in general: No link emerged between shared CDR3 counts and age, concordance or severity. Clonality was generally low (median approximately 0.0095), higher in the most severe patients. Nucleotide-identical clonotype sharing was significantly higher within monozygotic CF twin pairs than between unrelated CF individuals.

With regard to this clone: Its antigen remains unknown.

The method was immunoSEQ multiplex PCR; TCRdb's version includes in-frame clones alone and lacks a portion of them. The data show approximately 21,000 clones, 80% to 90% seen once. Germline values: CDR1 LNHNV, CDR2 YYDKDF (reference sequence). V was cut by 1 base and J by 6 bases, with 14 bases left in between. This CDR3 has 15 amino acids. The origin of this receptor is a woman aged 25 to 39 with cystic fibrosis. This chain connects TRBV15 to TRBJ2-3, with TRBD1 as a possible D gene (5 bases). The specimen was blood. CDR3 nucleotide sequence: TGTGCCACCAGCAGAGTAGAAGGGGATTTCGATACGCAGTATTTT. It is translated as CATSRVEGDFDTQYF.